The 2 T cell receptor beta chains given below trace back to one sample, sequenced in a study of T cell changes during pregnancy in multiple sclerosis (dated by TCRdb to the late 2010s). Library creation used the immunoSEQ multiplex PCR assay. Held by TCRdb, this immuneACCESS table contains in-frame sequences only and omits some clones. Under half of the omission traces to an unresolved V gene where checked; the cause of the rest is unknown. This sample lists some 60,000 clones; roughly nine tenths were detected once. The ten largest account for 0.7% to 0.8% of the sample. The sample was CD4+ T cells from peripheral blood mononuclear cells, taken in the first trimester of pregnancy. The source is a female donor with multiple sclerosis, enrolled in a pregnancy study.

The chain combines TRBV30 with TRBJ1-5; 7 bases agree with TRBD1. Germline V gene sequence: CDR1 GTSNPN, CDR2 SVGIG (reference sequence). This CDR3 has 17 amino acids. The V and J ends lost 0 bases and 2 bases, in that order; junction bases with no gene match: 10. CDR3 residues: CAWSVTFRQGGNQPQHF. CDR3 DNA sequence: TGTGCCTGGAGTGTAACCTTCCGACAGGGCGGCAATCAGCCCCAGCATTTT.

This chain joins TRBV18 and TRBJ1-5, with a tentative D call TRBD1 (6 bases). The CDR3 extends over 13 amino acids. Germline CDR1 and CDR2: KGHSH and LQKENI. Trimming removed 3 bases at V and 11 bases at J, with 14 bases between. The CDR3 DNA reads TGTGCCAGCTCACCGGGACATGAATTGGCCCAGCATTTT. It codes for CASSPGHELAQHF.